This T cell receptor (beta chain) was profiled in a study of neurological immune-mediated disorders. Points from the study as a whole: In HTLV-1-associated myelopathy, TCR clonal expansion was greatest, and in multiple sclerosis it was least, below healthy controls.

Many counts were recorded for this clonotype. Its antigen is unidentified. Germline CDR1 SGHKS, CDR2 YYEKEE (reference sequence). There are 19 residues in the CDR3. Trimming took off 1 base at V and 0 bases at J, with 19 bases between the two ends. MiXCR was run by TCRdb on the 5' RACE reads, yielding one entry per CDR3 protein. The profile covers roughly 20,000 distinct CDR3 sequences, with 15% to 20% appearing a single time and around 7.5% taken by the ten largest. The chain is built from TRBV5-5 and TRBJ2-2; no reliable D call. The source material was CD8+ T cells from blood. The sequence was obtained from a woman in her late teens or twenties with multiple sclerosis. The CDR3 spells CASSLRPLDPTTNTGELFF. The CDR3 region has the DNA TGTGCCAGCAGCTTGCGGCCCCTGGACCCCACTACGAACACCGGGGAGCTGTTTTTT. The variable domain in full, completed from reference TRBV5-5 and TRBJ2-2, reads DAGVTQSPTHLIKTRGQQVTLRCSPISGHKSVSWYQQVLGQGPQFIFQYYEKEERGRGNFPDRFSARQFPNYSSELNVNALLLGDSALYLCASSLRPLDPTTNTGELFFGEGSRLTVL.